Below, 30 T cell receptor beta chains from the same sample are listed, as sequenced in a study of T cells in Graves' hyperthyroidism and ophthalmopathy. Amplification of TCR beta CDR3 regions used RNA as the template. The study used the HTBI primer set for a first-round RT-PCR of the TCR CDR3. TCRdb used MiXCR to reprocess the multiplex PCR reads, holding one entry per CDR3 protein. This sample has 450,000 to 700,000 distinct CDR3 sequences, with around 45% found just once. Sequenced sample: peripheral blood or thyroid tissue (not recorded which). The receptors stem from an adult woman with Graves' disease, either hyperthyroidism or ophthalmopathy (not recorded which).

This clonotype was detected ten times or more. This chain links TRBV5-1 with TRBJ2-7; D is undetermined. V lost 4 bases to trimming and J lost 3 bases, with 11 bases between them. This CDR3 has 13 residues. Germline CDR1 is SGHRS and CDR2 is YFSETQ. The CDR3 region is CASSEGPDYEQYF. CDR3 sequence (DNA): TGCGCCAGCAGCGAAGGGCCGGACTACGAGCAGTACTTC. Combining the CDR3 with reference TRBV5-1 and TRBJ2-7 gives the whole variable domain KAGVTQTPRYLIKTRGQQVTLSCSPISGHRSVSWYQQTPGQGLQFLFEYFSETQRNKGNFPGRFSGRQFSNSRSEMNVSTLELGDSALYLCASSEGPDYEQYFGPGTRLTVT.

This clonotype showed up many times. CDR3 DNA sequence: TGTGCCAGCAGCGTCGGGGGTCCTCGCGAGCAGTACTTC. Encoded protein: CASSVGGPREQYF. The chain links TRBV7-2 to TRBJ2-7, with D possibly being TRBD2 (6 bases). V dropped 5 bases and J dropped 6 bases, with 14 bases sitting between them. From germline, CDR1 is SGHTA and CDR2 FQGNSA. The length of the CDR3 is 13 residues.

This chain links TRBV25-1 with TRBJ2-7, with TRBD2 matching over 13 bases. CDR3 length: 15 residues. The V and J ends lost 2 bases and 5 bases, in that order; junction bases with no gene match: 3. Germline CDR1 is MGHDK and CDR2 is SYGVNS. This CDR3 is CASSEPLAGGDEQYF. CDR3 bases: TGTGCCAGCAGTGAACCACTAGCGGGAGGGGACGAGCAGTACTTC.

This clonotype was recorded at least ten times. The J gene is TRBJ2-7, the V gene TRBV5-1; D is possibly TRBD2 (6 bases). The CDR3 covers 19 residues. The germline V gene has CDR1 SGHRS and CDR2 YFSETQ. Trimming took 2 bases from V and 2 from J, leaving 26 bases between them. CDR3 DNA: TGCGCCAGCAGCTTATCTCCCCCGGGCGGGGCTAGCCGAGCCTACGAGCAGTACTTC. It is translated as CASSLSPPGGASRAYEQYF.

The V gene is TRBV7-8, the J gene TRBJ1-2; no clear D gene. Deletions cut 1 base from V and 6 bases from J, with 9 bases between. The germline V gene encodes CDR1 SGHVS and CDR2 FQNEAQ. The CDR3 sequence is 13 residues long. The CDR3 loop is CASSLGIGNGYTF. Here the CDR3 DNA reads TGTGCCAGCAGCTTAGGTATCGGTAATGGCTACACCTTC.

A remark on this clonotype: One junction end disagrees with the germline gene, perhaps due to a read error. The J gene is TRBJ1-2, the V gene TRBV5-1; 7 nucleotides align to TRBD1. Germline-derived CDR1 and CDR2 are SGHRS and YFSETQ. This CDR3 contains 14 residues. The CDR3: CASSLVSGGNGYTF. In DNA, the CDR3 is TGTGCCAGCAGCTTGGTTTCAGGGGGTAATGGCTACACCTTC.

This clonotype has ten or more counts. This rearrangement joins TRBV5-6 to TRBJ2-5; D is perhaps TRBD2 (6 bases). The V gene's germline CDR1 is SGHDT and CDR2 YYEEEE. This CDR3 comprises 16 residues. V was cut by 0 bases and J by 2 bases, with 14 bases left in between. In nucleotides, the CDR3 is TGTGCCAGCAGCTTGGGGGGACTTTTCCTTCAAGAGACCCAGTACTTC. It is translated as CASSLGGLFLQETQYF.

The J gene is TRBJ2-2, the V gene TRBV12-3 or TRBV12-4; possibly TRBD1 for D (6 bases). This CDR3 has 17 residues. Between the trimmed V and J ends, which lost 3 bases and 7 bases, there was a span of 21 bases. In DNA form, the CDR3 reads TGTGCCAGCAGTTTGGGGGTCGCAGGCCAGGGGAACGGGGAGCTGTTTTTT. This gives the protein CASSLGVAGQGNGELFF.

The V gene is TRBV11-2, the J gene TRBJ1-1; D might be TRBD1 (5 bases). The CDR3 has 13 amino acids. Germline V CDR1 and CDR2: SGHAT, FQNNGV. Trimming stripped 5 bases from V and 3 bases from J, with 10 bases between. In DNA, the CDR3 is TGTGCCAGCAGCCAAGGGACGTACACTGAAGCTTTCTTT. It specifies CASSQGTYTEAFF. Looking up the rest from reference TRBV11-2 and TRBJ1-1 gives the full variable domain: EAGVAQSPRYKIIEKRQSVAFWCNPISGHATLYWYQQILGQGPKLLIQFQNNGVVDDSQLPKDRFSAERLKGVDSTLKIQPAKLEDSAVYLCASSQGTYTEAFFGQGTRLTVV.

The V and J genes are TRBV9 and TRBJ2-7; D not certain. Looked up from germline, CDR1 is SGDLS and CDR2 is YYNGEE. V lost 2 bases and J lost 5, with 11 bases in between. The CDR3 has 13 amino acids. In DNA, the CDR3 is TGTGCCAGCAGCGTCGGGCCTTGGCACGAGCAGTACTTC. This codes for CASSVGPWHEQYF.

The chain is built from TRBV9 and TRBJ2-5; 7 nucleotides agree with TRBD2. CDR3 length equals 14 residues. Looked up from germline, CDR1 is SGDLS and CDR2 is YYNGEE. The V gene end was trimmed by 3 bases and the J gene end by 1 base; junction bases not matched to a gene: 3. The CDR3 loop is CASSARGGQETQYF. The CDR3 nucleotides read TGTGCCAGCAGCGCCCGCGGGGGCCAAGAGACCCAGTACTTC.

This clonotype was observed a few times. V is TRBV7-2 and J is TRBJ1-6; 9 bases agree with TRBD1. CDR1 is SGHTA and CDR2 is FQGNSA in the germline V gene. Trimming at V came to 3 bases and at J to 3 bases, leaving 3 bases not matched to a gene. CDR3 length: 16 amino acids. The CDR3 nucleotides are TGTGCCAGCAGCTTGGGACAGGGCCGCTATAATTCACCCCTCCACTTT. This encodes CASSLGQGRYNSPLHF.

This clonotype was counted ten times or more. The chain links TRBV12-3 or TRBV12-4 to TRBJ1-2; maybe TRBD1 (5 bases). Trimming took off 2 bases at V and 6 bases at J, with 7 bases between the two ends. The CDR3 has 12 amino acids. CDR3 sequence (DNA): TGTGCCAGCAGTTTAAGGGGTGATGGCTACACCTTC. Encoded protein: CASSLRGDGYTF.

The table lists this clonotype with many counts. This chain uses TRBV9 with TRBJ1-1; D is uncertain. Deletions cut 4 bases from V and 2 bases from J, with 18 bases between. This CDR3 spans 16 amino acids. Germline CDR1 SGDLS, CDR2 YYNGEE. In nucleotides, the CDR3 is TGTGCCAGCAGCCCCCCCGGCCTGGGTGGAAACACTGAAGCTTTCTTT. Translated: CASSPPGLGGNTEAFF.

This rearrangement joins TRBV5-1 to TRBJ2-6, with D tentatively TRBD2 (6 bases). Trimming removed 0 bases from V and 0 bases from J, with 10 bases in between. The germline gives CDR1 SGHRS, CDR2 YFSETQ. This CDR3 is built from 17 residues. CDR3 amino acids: CASSLGGVSSGANVLTF. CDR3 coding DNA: TGCGCCAGCAGCTTGGGGGGGGTCAGCTCTGGGGCCAACGTCCTGACTTTC.

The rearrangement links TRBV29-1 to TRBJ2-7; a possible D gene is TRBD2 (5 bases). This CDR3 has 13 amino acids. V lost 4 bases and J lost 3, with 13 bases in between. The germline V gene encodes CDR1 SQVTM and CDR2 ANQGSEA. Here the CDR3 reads CSVVRAESYEQYF. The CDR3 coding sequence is TGCAGCGTTGTGCGAGCGGAAAGCTACGAGCAGTACTTC.

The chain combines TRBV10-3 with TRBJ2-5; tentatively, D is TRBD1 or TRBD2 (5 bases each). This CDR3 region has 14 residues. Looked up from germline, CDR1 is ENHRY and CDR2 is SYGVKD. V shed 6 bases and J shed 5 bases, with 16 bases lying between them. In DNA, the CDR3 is TGTGCCATCAGCGAGGAGTTCTGGGGGGAGACCCAGTACTTC. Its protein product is CAISEEFWGETQYF.

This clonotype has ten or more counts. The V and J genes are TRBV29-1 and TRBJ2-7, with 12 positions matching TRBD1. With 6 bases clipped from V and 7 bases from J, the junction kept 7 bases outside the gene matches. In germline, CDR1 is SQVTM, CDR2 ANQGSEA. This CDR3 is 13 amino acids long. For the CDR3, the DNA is TGCAGCGTATCGGGACAGGGGGCAGGGGAGCAGTACTTC. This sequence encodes CSVSGQGAGEQYF.

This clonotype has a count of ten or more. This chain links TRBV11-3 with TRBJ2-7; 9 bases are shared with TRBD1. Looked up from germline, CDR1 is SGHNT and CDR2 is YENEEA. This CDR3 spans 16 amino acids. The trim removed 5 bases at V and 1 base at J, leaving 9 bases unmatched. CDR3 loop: CASSHGGGQGSYEQYF. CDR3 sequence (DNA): TGTGCCAGCAGCCACGGAGGGGGACAGGGATCCTACGAGCAGTACTTC.

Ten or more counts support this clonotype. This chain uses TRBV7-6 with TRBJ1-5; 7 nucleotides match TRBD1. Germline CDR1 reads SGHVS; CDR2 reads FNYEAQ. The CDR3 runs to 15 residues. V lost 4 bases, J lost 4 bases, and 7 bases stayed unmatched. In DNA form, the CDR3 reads TGTGCCAGCAGCTCCACAGGGGTTCGAAATCAGCCCCAGCATTTT. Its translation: CASSSTGVRNQPQHF.

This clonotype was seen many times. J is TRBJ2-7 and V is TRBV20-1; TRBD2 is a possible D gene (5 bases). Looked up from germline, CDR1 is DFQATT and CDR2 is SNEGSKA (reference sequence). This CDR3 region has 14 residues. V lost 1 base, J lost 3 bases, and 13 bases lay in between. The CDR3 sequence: CSARAIRTFYEQYF. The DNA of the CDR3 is TGCAGTGCTAGAGCTATCCGGACTTTCTACGAGCAGTACTTC.

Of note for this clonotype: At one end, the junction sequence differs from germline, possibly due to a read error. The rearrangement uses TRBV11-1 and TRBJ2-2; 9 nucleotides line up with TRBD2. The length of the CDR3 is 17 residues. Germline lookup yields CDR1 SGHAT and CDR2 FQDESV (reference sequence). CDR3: CASSSERGAPNTGELYF. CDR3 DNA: TGTGCCAGCTCCTCTGAGCGGGGGGCCCCGAACACCGGGGAGCTGTACTTC.

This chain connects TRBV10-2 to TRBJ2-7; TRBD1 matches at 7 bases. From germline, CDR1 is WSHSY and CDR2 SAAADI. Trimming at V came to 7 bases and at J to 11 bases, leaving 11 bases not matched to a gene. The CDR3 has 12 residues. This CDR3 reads CASTPGPGQKYF. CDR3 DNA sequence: TGCGCCAGCACCCCAGGTCCGGGACAGAAGTACTTC.

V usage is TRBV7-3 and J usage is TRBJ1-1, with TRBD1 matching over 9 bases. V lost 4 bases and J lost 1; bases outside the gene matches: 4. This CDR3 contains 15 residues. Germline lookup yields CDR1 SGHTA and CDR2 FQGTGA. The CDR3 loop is CASSSKGQGNTEAFF. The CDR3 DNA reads TGTGCCAGCAGCTCTAAGGGACAGGGGAACACTGAAGCTTTCTTT.

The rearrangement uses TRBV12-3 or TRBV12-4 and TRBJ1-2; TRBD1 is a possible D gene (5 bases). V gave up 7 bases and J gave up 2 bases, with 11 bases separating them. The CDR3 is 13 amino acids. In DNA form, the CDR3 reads TGTGCCAGCATCAAGACAGCAAACTATGGCTACACCTTC. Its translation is CASIKTANYGYTF.

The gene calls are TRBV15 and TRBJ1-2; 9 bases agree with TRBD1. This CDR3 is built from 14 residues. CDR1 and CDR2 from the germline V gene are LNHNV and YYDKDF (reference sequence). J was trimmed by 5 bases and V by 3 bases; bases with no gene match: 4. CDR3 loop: CATSSAGQGYGYTF. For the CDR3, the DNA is TGTGCCACCAGCAGCGCAGGACAGGGGTATGGCTACACCTTC.

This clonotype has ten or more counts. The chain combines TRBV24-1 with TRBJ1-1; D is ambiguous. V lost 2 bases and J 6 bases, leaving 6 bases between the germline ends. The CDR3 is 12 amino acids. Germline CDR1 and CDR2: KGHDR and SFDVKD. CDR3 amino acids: CATSDWGSEAFF. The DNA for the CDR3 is TGTGCCACCAGTGATTGGGGTTCTGAAGCTTTCTTT.

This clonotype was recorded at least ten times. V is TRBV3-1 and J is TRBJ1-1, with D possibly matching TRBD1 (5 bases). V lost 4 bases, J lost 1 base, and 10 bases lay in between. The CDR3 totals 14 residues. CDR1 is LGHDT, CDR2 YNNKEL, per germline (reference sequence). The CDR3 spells CASSPVRGNTEAFF. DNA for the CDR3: TGTGCCAGCAGCCCGGTAAGGGGGAACACTGAAGCTTTCTTT.

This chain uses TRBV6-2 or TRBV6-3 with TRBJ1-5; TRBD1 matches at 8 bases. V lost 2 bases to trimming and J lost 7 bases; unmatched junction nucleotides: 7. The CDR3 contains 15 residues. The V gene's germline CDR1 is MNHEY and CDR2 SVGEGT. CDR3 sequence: CASSYQDRGIQPQHF. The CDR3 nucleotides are TGTGCCAGCAGTTACCAAGACAGGGGAATACAGCCCCAGCATTTT.

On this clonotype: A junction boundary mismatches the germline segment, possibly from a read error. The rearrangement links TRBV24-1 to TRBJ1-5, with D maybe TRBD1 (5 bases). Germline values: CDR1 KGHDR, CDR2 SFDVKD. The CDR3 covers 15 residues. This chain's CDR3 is CATSARTGTDQPRHF. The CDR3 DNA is TGTGCCACCAGTGCTAGAACCGGGACGGATCAGCCCCGGCATTTT.